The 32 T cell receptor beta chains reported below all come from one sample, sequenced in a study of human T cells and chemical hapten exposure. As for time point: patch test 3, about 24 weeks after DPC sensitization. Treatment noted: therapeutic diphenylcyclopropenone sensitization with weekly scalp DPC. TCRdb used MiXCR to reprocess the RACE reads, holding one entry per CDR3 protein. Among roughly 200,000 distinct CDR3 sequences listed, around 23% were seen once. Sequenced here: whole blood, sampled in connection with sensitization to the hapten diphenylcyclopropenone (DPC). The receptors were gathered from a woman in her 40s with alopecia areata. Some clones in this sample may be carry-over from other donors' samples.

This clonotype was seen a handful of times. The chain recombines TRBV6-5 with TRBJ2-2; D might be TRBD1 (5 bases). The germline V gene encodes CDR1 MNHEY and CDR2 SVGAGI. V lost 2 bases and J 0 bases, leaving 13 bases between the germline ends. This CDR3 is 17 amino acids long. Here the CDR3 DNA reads TGTGCCAGCAGTTACAATGACAGAGGCGCGAACACCGGGGAGCTGTTTTTT. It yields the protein CASSYNDRGANTGELFF.

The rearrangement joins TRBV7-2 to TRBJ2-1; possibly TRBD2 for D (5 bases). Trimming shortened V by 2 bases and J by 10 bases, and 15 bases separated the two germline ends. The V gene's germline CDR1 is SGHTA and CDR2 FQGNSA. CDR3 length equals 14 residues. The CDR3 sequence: CASSLKGREVEQFF. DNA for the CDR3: TGTGCCAGCAGCTTAAAGGGCCGGGAAGTCGAGCAGTTCTTC.

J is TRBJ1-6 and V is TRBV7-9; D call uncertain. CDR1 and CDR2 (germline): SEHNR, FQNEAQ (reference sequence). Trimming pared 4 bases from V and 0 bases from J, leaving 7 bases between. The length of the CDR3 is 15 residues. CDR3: CASSWESSYNSPLHF. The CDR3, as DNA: TGTGCCAGCAGCTGGGAGAGCTCCTATAATTCACCCCTCCACTTT. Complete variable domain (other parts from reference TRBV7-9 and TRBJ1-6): DTGVSQNPRHKITKRGQNVTFRCDPISEHNRLYWYRQTLGQGPEFLTYFQNEAQLEKSRLLSDRFSAERPKGSFSTLEIQRTEQGDSAMYLCASSWESSYNSPLHFGNGTRLTVT.

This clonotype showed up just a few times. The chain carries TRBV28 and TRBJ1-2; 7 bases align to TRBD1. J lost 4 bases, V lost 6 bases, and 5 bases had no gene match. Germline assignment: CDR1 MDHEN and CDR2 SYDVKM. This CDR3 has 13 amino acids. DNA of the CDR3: TGTGCCAGCAGCTCCGGGACAGCCTATGGCTACACCTTC. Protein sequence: CASSSGTAYGYTF.

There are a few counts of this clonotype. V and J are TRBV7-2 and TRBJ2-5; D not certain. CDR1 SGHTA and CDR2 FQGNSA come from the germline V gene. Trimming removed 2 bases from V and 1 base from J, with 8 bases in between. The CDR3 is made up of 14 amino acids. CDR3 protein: CASSLQASQETQYF. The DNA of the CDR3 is TGTGCCAGCAGCTTACAGGCTTCCCAAGAGACCCAGTACTTC.

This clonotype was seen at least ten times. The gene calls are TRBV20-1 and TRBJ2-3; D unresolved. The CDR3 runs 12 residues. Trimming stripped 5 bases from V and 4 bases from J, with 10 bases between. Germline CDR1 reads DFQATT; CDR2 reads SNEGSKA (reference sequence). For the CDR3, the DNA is TGCAGTGCTGGGTCTGGGGCAGATACGCAGTATTTT. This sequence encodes CSAGSGADTQYF.

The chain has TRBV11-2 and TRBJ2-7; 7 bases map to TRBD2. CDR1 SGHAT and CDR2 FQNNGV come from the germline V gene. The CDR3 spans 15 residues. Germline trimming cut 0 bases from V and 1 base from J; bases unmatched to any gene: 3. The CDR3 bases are TGTGCCAGCAGCTTAGAGGCGGGAGTATCCTACGAGCAGTACTTC. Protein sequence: CASSLEAGVSYEQYF.

CDR3 loop: CASSYLLTSGLNNEQFF. DNA for the CDR3: TGTGCCAGCAGTTACCTCTTGACTAGCGGACTTAACAATGAGCAGTTCTTC. The chain combines TRBV6-2 or TRBV6-3 with TRBJ2-1; TRBD2 aligns across 9 bases. Unmatched junction bases numbered 10, after V lost 2 bases and J lost 5 bases. This CDR3 has 17 amino acids. In germline, CDR1 is MNHEY, CDR2 SVGEGT.

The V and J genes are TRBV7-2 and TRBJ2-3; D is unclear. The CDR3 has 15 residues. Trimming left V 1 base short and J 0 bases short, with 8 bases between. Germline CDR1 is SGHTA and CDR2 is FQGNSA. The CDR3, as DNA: TGTGCCAGCAGCTTAGGGGTTGTGAGCACAGATACGCAGTATTTT. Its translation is CASSLGVVSTDTQYF.

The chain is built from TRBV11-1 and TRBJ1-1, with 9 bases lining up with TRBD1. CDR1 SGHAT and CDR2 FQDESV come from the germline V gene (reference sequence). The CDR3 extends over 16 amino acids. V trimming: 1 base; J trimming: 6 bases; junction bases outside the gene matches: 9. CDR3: CASSLDPGQGFPEAFF. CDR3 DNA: TGTGCCAGCAGCTTAGATCCGGGACAGGGATTCCCTGAAGCTTTCTTT. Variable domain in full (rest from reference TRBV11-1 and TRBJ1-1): EAEVAQSPRYKITEKSQAVAFWCDPISGHATLYWYRQILGQGPELLVQFQDESVVDDSQLPKDRFSAERLKGVDSTLKIQPAELGDSAMYLCASSLDPGQGFPEAFFGQGTRLTVV.

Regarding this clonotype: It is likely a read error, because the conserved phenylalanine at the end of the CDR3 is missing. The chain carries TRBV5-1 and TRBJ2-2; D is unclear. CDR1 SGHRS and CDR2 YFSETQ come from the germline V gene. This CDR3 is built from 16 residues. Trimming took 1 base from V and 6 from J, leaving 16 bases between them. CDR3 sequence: CASSLFGRVGAGELFS. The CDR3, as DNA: TGCGCCAGCAGCTTGTTTGGTCGAGTTGGAGCCGGGGAGCTGTTTTCT.

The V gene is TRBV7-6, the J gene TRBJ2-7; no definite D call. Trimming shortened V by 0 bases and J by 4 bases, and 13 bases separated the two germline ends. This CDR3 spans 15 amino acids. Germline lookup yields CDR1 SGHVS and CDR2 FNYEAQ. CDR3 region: CASSLAGSGGYEQYF. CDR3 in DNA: TGTGCCAGCAGCTTAGCAGGGTCGGGCGGTTACGAGCAGTACTTC.

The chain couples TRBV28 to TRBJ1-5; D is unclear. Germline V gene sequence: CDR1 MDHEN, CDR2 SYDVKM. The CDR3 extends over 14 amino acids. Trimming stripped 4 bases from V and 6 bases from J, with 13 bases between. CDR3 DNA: TGTGCCAGCAGTTCCTACGTTAGAGCTCAGCCCCAGCATTTT. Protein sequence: CASSSYVRAQPQHF.

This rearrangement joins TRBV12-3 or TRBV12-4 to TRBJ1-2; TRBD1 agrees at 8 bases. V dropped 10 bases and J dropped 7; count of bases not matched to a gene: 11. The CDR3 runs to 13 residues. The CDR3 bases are TGTGCCATCGGGGGCGTGGACAGGGCTGGCTACACCTTC. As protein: CAIGGVDRAGYTF.

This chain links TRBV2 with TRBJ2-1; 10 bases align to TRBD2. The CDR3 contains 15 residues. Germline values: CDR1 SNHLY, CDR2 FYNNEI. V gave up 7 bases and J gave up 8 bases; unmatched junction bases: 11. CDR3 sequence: CASTYSGRKVDEQFF. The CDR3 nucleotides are TGTGCCAGCACCTATAGCGGGAGGAAAGTGGATGAGCAGTTCTTC.

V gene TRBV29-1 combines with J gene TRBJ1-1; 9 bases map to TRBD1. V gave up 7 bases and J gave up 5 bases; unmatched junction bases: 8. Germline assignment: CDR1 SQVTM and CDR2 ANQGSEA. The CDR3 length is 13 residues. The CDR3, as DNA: TGCAGCGGGGGGGGACAGGGAGGGACTGAAGCTTTCTTT. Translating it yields CSGGGQGGTEAFF.

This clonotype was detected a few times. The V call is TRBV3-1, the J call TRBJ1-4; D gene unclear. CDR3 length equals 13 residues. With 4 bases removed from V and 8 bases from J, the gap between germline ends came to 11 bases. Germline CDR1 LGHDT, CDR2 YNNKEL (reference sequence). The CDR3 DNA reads TGTGCCAGCAGCCCCCGCCGGGGAGAAAAACTGTTTTTT. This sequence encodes CASSPRRGEKLFF.

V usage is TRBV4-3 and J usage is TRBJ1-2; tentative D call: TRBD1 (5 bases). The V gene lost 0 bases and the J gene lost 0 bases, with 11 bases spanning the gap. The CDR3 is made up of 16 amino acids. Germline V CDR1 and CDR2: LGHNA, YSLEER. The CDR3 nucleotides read TGCGCCAGCAGCCAAGACGCGGGACCTTCTAACTATGGCTACACCTTC. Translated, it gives CASSQDAGPSNYGYTF.

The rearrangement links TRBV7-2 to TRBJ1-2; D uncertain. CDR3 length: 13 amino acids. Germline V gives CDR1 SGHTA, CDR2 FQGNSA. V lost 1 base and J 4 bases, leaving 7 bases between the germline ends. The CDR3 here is CASSLEPIYGYTF. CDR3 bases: TGTGCCAGCAGCTTAGAACCGATCTATGGCTACACCTTC.

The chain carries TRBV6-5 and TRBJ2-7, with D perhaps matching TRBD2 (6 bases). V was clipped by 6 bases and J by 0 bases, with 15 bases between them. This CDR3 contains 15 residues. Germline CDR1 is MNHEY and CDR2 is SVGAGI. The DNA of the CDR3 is TGTGCCAGCAGCAGCACCTTAGCGGCCTCCTACGAGCAGTACTTC. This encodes CASSSTLAASYEQYF.

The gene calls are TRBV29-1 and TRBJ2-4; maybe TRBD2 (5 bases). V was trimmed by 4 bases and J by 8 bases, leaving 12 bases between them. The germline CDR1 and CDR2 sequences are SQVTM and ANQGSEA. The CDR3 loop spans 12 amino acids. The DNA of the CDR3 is TGCAGCGTTGTACGGGGAGCGGACATTCAGTACTTC. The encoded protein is CSVVRGADIQYF.

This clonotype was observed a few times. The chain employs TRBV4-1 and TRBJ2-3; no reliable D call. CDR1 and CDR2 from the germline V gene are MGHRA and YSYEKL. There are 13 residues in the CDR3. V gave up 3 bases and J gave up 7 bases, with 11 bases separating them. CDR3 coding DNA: TGCGCCAGCAGCCAGGTCGATGGGAATACGCAGTATTTT. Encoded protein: CASSQVDGNTQYF.

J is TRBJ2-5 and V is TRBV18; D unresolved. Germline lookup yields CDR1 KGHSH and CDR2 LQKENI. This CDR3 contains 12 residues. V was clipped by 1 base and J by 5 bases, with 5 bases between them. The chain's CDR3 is CASSPLTETQYF. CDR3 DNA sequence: TGTGCCAGCTCACCACTTACTGAGACCCAGTACTTC.

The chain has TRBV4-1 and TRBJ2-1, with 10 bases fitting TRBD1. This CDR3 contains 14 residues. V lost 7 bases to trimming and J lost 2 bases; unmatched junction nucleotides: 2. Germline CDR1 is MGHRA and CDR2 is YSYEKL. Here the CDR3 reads CASKGTGAYNEQFF. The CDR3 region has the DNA TGCGCCAGCAAGGGGACAGGGGCCTACAATGAGCAGTTCTTC.

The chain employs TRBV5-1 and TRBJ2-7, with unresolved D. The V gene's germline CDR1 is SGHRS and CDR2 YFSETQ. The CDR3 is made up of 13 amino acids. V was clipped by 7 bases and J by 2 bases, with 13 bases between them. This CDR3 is CASGQDRPYEQYF. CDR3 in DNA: TGCGCCAGCGGCCAGGACCGACCCTACGAGCAGTACTTC.

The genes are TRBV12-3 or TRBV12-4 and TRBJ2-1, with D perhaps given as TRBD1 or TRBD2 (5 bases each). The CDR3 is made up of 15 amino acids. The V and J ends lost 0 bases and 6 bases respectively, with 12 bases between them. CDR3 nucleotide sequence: TGTGCCAGCAGTTTAGCGGCAGGGAGATTCAATGAGCAGTTCTTC. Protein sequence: CASSLAAGRFNEQFF.

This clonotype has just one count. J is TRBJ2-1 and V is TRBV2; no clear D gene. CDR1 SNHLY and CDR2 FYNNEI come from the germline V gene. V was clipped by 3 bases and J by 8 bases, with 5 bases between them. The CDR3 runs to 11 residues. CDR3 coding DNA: TGTGCCAGCAGTGATATCTATGAGCAGTTCTTC. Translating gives CASSDIYEQFF.

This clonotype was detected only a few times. CDR3 nucleotides: TGCAGTGCTAGAGCCACAGGGCTTGGAAACACCATATATTTT. Encoded protein: CSARATGLGNTIYF. The chain links TRBV20-1 to TRBJ1-3; D possibly corresponds to TRBD1 (6 bases). Trimming shortened V by 1 base and J by 3 bases, and 10 bases separated the two germline ends. Germline values: CDR1 DFQATT, CDR2 SNEGSKA (reference sequence). The CDR3 is made up of 14 amino acids.

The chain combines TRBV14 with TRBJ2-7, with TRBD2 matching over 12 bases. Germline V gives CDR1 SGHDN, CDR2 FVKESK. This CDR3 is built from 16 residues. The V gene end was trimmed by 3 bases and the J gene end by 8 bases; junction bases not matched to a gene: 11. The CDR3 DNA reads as TGTGCCAGCAGCCAGGCCGGACTAGCGGGAATGGGCAAGCAGTACTTC. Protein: CASSQAGLAGMGKQYF.

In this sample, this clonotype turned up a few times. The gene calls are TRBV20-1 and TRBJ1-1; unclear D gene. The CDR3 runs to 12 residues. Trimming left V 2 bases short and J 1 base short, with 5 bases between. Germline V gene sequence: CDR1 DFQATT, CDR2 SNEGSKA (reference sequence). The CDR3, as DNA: TGCAGTGCTAGACACAGGAACACTGAAGCTTTCTTT. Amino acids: CSARHRNTEAFF.

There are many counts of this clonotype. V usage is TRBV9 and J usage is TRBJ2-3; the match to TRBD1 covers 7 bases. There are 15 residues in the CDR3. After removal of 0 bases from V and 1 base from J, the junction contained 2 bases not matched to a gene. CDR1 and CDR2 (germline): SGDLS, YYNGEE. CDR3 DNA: TGTGCCAGCAGCGTAGTTACAGGGGGCACAGATACGCAGTATTTT. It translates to CASSVVTGGTDTQYF.

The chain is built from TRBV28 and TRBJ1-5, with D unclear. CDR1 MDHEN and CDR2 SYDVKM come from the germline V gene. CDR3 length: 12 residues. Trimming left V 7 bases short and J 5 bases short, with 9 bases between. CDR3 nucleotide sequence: TGTGCCAGCACCTCAGGATATCAGCCCCAGCATTTT. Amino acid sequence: CASTSGYQPQHF.